This T cell receptor (beta chain) was sequenced for a study of cytomegalovirus exposure and HLA in healthy donors (dated by TCRdb to 2017 to 2019). Some background on the complete study: In an earlier analysis of several hundred of the donors, approximately 300 Gb of sequence data and 117 million unique TCR beta sequences from 150 million to 200 million T cells were reported. Roughly 320 gigabases of sequencing data and approximately 91 million unique TCR sequences made up an early release that covered under 750 HLA-typed donors. Among the approximately 400 genotyped donors, roughly 80% belonged to the genetic ancestry cluster associated with self-reported Caucasian donors. The study was designed to test whether signatures of past pathogen exposure could be identified by cataloging public T cell receptors. Using immunosequencing, the study profiled T cell repertoires from about 650 subjects and related those repertoires to cytomegalovirus serostatus. A separate validation cohort of about 110 different subjects was used in addition to the approximately 700-subject first cohort. To predict cytomegalovirus infection status, the study combined high-throughput TCR immunosequencing, statistical association of individual TCRs with disease status, and machine learning. A later analysis re-examined previously published TCR beta repertoires from just over 650 donors and added high-resolution HLA genotyping to investigate patterns of TCR occurrence. Rather than using new phenotypic data, the later analysis identified candidate immune exposures from TCR beta sequences and from how often those sequences occurred across donors. In an earlier analysis of around 540 of the donors, high-throughput TCR beta sequencing was used to judge whether each TCR beta V gene segment behaved as functional or pseudogenic. Donor age, sex, ethnicity and CMV serostatus were collected together with the repertoire data. A later genetic analysis took genome-wide SNP genotypes for about 55% of the 666 donors and used that subset as a discovery cohort. Every repertoire in the discovery cohort had been generated on one and the same sequencing platform. HLA typing covered class I and class II loci at four-digit resolution. The number of typed donors differed by locus: roughly 629-640 for A, B, C, DRB1 and DQB1; 522 for DQA1; around 610 for DPA1; and 450 to 480 for DPB1. About five DR-DQ haplotypes were treated as single units for association and clustering because of strong linkage in the cohort. Across some 400 genotyped donors of the cohort, an average of roughly 250,000 unique TCR beta nucleotide sequences per donor were sequenced, and 15% to 20% of those sequences were non-productive. The study at large found these results: A cluster of highly shared sequence variants was judged likely to be a technical artifact of the sequencing pipeline. In this cohort, only TCR beta chains were sequenced, and detectable features were limited by the absence of alpha or paired-chain data. In a later analysis, most CMV-associated TCR beta chains were found to appear HLA-restricted, with HLA associations seemingly driven largely by CMV exposure. Because HLA typing was missing for some donors at each locus, association tests included only the typed subset. In an earlier analysis of some 540 of the donors, most TCR beta V segments appeared in productive rearrangements about 87% or about 30% of the time, broadly matching IMGT annotations. Because counts were too low, about 17 rarely observed V segments, including chromosome 9 orphons, were excluded from the earlier analysis of around 640 of the donors. A later analysis found that TCR association rates varied across HLA loci, with DRB1 alleles showing the most associated TCRs and HLA-C alleles the fewest. In a later analysis, HLA-associated TCR beta chains showed more clonal expansion and lower generation probabilities than non-associated chains that were equally common. In the study, 150 to 200 TCR beta chains were listed as associated with cytomegalovirus. It was suggested by the authors that the approach could potentially be generalized to other disease states and immunological phenotypes. Some IMGT-functional V segments, including TRBV6-2 and TRBV6-3, could not be told apart with the 87-base-pair reads, so those segments were excluded. In a later genetic analysis, a missense DCLRE1C variant was associated with V-gene and J-gene trimming of TCR beta chains, and the association was replicated in an independent cohort. Across donors, most TCR sequences were observed very rarely, whereas some public TCRs were present in many individuals. Compared with the approximately 670-donor mean, donors in an Asian-associated ancestry cluster had fewer N-insertions in productive TCRs, according to a later genetic analysis. When HLA alleles, especially DR and DQ, strongly co-occurred, attributing TCR associations to individual alleles was difficult. A further reported finding was that TCR beta sequences accurately predicted the HLA-A and HLA-B alleles for most subjects in the first cohort. Sequencing depth was assumed to be roughly uniform across donors in the presence/absence analyses, though that assumption may not hold. Linkage disequilibrium might explain the correlated functional status among segregating V segments, but an unknown experimental factor could not be excluded. At a false discovery rate of 0.05, a later analysis linked some 18,000 TCR beta sequences to specific HLA alleles. Cytomegalovirus status was reported to be diagnosed by the classifier with high specificity and sensitivity in both the original and validation cohorts. According to a later analysis, parvovirus B19, influenza, CMV and Epstein-Barr virus appeared linked to several top co-occurrence clusters. In vitro tests confirmed that three of the cytomegalovirus-associated TCR beta chains recognize cytomegalovirus antigens. Immune exposure information for the cohort was limited to CMV serostatus.

The cohort consisted of more than 650 healthy bone marrow donors. All cohort members were sampled while nominally healthy, although unrecorded immune exposures were likely present. The donor tested CMV seronegative, placing the donor among the roughly 350 seronegative members of the cohort. Each donor provided a peripheral blood sample, and peripheral blood mononuclear cells were used for TCR beta sequencing. The Qiagen DNeasy Blood Extraction Kit was used to extract genomic DNA from the blood cell samples. To prepare the library, the immunoSEQ multiplex PCR assay was applied. For the multiplex PCR, a mixture combining 60 forward primers for TCR Vbeta segments and 13 reverse primers for TCR Jbeta segments was used. The CDR3 region of rearranged TCR beta genes was amplified from genomic DNA by a multiplex PCR assay. Amplified TCR beta libraries were sequenced as 87-base-pair reads on the Illumina HiSeq System. Regarding the original processing steps: In a later analysis, roughly 80 million unique TCR beta chains were counted across the roughly 610 repertoires, and around 11 million of these chains were shared by at least two donors. Raw reads were error-corrected and collapsed into unique sequences with a nearest-neighbor algorithm that merged closely related sequences to remove PCR and sequencing errors. To assign V, D and J gene segments, CDR3 sequences were aligned to IMGT reference sequences. For a sequence to be retained, a match of at least six nucleotides to both a V gene segment and a J gene segment was required. A rearrangement was called productive if the CDR3 had no stop codons and remained in frame with V and J, and every other rearrangement was called non-productive. CDR3 was defined by IMGT convention, running from the second conserved V-encoded cysteine to the conserved J-encoded phenylalanine. Sequences without an unambiguous match to a single V gene segment were excluded from the earlier analysis of approximately 600 of the donors. An earlier analysis of a few hundred of the donors classified V segments as functional when productive rearrangements were above 56.7% and as segregating when the standard deviation between donors was above 5%. A statistical classification framework was built to diagnose cytomegalovirus status from the catalog of TCR beta chain sequences. In a later analysis, TCR nucleotide sequences were compared against IMGT/GENE-DB human TR gene sequences so that V and J genes could be assigned. In a later analysis, CDR3 sequences and most-parsimonious VDJ recombination scenarios were assigned using the TCRdist pipeline. In a later analysis, each TCR beta chain was defined by its CDR3 amino acid sequence together with its V-gene family, and reads lacking a unique V-gene family were excluded. To address suspected cross-contamination and a sequencing artifact, a later analysis removed 450 to 700 highly shared, low-generation-probability nucleotide sequences. A later analysis calculated a clonal expansion index for each public chain from normalized within-repertoire ranks of inferred template counts. Generation probabilities in a later analysis came from a VDJ recombination model fitted to out-of-frame rearrangements, and those results were checked against IGoR. In a later analysis, hypergeometric tests were used to score TCR-TCR, TCR-HLA and TCR-CMV co-occurrence, with a repertoire-size bias correction applied to TCR pairs. A later analysis estimated false discovery rates by permuting HLA or CMV assignments 20 times. In a later analysis, co-occurring TCRs were grouped with DBSCAN, and TCRdist sequence similarity was added when clustering was performed within HLA-allele-positive subsets. Repertoires with fewer than 30,000 or more than 120,000 public chains were left out of co-occurrence clustering, as were about 5 repertoires with anomalous nucleotide sharing. Here the immuneACCESS table is served through TCRdb, limited to in-frame sequences with V and J called. Missing clones are a known gap in these copies; in checked studies unresolved V genes cover under half, and the rest lacks a known reason. V and J calls and clone size are copied from that table; D and trimming were computed from the DNA. In all, the sample holds some 130,000 clones, and over 75% of those were seen once. Of the sample, around 1.2% falls within the top ten clones.

On this clone: The antigen it recognizes is unknown. Per-base quality was not reported, and no clone a single base away is much larger than it.

Cut back by 3 bases and 1 base, the V and J ends lie 6 bases apart. Taken from the germline V gene, the CDR1 and CDR2 loops are SNHLY and FYNNEI. The CDR3 spans 14 residues, from the cysteine through the phenylalanine. Just CDR3 DNA is preserved here, 42 bases in frame from base 1. This TCR was recovered from a middle-aged man in good health and CMV-seronegative. The chain couples TRBV2 to TRBJ2-2, with an unclear D gene assignment. Sequenced: PBMCs. CDR3 region: CASSDLRNTGELFF. The DNA sequence is as follows: TGTGCCAGCAGTGATCTCCGGAACACCGGGGAGCTGTTTTTT.